These T cell receptor beta chains were read from a single sample in a study of regulatory T cells in long-lasting Graves disease. TCRdb passed the multiplex PCR reads through MiXCR, listing each CDR3 protein once. The data hold fewer than 550,000 distinct CDR3 sequences, with over 15% observed a single time. This same sample was also part of a study on T cells in Graves' hyperthyroidism and ophthalmopathy.

Sequencing was performed on peripheral blood mononuclear cells (PBMCs), taken at new diagnosis, from a patient treated with antithyroid drugs. The receptor source for this set is a woman aged 18-29 years with Graves disease. Both conserved end residues are part of each CDR3. D genes are given only for firm matches. Only part of the rows carry a size: once, few, many, or a class if the clone is expanded.

J gene,clone size,V gene,D gene,CDR3 protein
TRBJ2-1,many,TRBV7-8,TRBD2,CASTPWAGGGYNEQFF
TRBJ2-1,few,TRBV29-1,-,CSVELRGYNEQFF
TRBJ2-7,many,TRBV28,-,CASRRREFASYEQYF
TRBJ2-3,many,TRBV11-2,-,CASSLEPRAPQYF
TRBJ2-2,-,TRBV19,-,CASKGEGVLSNTGELFF
TRBJ2-7,many,TRBV20-1,TRBD1,CSARDRGIYEQYF
TRBJ2-1,-,TRBV4-1,TRBD2,CASSQMRSSGRAGYNEQFF
TRBJ1-2,-,TRBV7-2,-,CASSPMITYGYTF
-,few,TRBV6-5,-,CASSYLPGQGGETQYF
TRBJ2-3,many,TRBV11-1,-,CASSSGILDGGTQYF
TRBJ2-7,-,TRBV7-2,TRBD2,CASSLTTSGVTSYEQYF
TRBJ1-6,-,TRBV6-2/TRBV6-3,TRBD1,CASIRTGGSPLHF
TRBJ2-3,-,TRBV24-1,TRBD1,CATSDYRGENTDTQYF
TRBJ2-7,many,TRBV30,-,CAWSVSFLGMTYEQYF
TRBJ2-7,many,TRBV13,-,CASSLVAGEQYF
TRBJ2-7,few,TRBV5-6,TRBD2,CASSLDSGRSYSYEQYF
TRBJ2-1,-,TRBV11-2,-,CASTHLIYNEQFF
TRBJ2-1,-,TRBV24-1,TRBD2,CATSDVSGSDEQFF
TRBJ2-1,few,TRBV27,-,CASSYSPLDYNEQFF
TRBJ2-3,-,TRBV25-1,TRBD2,CASSGHEAGAFTDTQYF
TRBJ2-7,many,TRBV28,-,CASSLNGVYEQYF
TRBJ2-5,many,TRBV18,-,CASSPAAETQYF
TRBJ2-2,-,TRBV6-5,-,CASSLDGMSGELFF
TRBJ2-5,-,TRBV3-1,TRBD2,CASSLRQGGAGGIQETQYF
TRBJ2-3,few,TRBV27,-,CASSLFASDTQYF
TRBJ2-1,-,TRBV9,TRBD2,CASSVTTSPNEQFF
TRBJ2-7,few,TRBV5-1,TRBD2,CASSSRLAGTYEQYF
TRBJ1-5,-,TRBV29-1,-,CSVGGRRGQPQHF
TRBJ2-1,-,TRBV28,TRBD2,CASSFSGGRDEQFF